This TCR beta chain was found in a study of post-analysis software for immune sequencing data. In the study overall: There were relapsing-remitting, secondary progressive and progressive-relapsing multiple sclerosis among the disease courses included.

Unique molecular identifiers had been added to the TCR beta cDNA libraries. Starting from approximately 1 to 10 million T cells, the study yielded 500,000 or so cDNA molecules. TCRdb reprocessed the PCR reads with MiXCR, giving one entry per CDR3 protein. Of around 440,000 distinct CDR3 sequences listed, under 55% are singletons. This clonotype has just a few counts. This sequence originates from a girl aged 10-17 years with multiple sclerosis. The specimen was blood.

This CDR3 reads CASSPIAGPGDTQYF. CDR3 sequence (DNA): TGTGCCAGCAGCCCAATAGCGGGACCGGGAGATACGCAGTATTTT. This chain connects TRBV7-9 to TRBJ2-3, with 8 nucleotides matching TRBD2. V lost 5 bases to trimming and J lost 5 bases; unmatched junction nucleotides: 9. Germline assignment: CDR1 SEHNR and CDR2 FQNEAQ (reference sequence). There are 15 residues in the CDR3. Complete variable domain (other parts from reference TRBV7-9 and TRBJ2-3): DTGVSQNPRHKITKRGQNVTFRCDPISEHNRLYWYRQTLGQGPEFLTYFQNEAQLEKSRLLSDRFSAERPKGSFSTLEIQRTEQGDSAMYLCASSPIAGPGDTQYFGPGTRLTVL.